A single T cell receptor beta chain is shown here with its context. The record originates from a study of blood T cell repertoires in COVID-19. Across the whole study: Among Cohort 3 donors, those recovered had two negative PCRs, clearance, or symptom resolution. Sources were T cells, B-cell-depleted T cells, or PBMCs; the material itself was cDNA or gDNA.

Enrollees, about 18 to 95 years old, lived in about two dozen US areas. Cohorts were based on clinical histories the participants reported. V shed 3 bases and J shed 8 bases, with 14 bases lying between them. The CDR3 spans 14 residues. Germline V gene lookup returns CDR1 MDHEN and CDR2 SYDVKM. Measured with immunoSEQ multiplex PCR; TCRdb has only the in-frame clones, and not every one. The repertoire holds around 290,000 clones, 85% to 90% seen once, with approximately 2% in the top ten. The sequencing input was PBMCs or T cells enriched from blood (not recorded which). The source of this sequence is a woman aged 55 to 70 in a cohort exposed to, infected with or recovered from COVID-19 (not recorded which). The J gene is TRBJ2-1, the V gene TRBV28; D is perhaps TRBD2 (6 bases). This CDR3 is CASSFAGKVDEQFF. The CDR3 bases are TGTGCCAGCAGTTTCGCGGGAAAGGTGGATGAGCAGTTCTTC.